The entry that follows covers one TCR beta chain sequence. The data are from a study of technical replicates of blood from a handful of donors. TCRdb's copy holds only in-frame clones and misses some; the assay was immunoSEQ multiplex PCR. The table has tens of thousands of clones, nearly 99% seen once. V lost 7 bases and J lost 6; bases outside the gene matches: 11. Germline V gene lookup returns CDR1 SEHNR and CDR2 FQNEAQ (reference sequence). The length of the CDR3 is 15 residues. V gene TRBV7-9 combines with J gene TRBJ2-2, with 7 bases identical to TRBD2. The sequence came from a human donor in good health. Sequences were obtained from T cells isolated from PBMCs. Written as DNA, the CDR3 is TGTGCCAGCAACCCCGTGGCGGGAGACGCCGGGGAGCTGTTTTTT. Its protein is CASNPVAGDAGELFF.